This T cell receptor (beta chain) was recovered during a study of shared T cell receptors in the human thymus. Measured with immunoSEQ multiplex PCR; TCRdb has only the in-frame clones, and not every one. Seen here are 500,000 to 850,000 clones, about 89% observed once, and the top ten hold roughly 0.0094%. Germline trimming cut 3 bases from V and 4 bases from J; bases unmatched to any gene: 15. Germline V gene sequence: CDR1 LNHDA, CDR2 SQIVND (reference sequence). The CDR3 totals 18 residues. The data were also submitted as part of a second study, on human thymus T cells. Turning to that study: Donors were healthy Finnish infants having corrective surgery for congenital heart defects. It was from resections taken during corrective heart surgery that the thymus tissue came. Gene usage for V and J segments appeared biased in thymic and blood repertoires. Among unrelated individuals, related research reported thymic repertoires that overlapped highly.

V usage is TRBV19 and J usage is TRBJ1-5, with 7 nucleotides matching TRBD1. Specimen: thymocytes. The receptor comes from a boy under two years old with a congenital heart defect. This CDR3 reads CASSIPRDSQGRNQPQHF. CDR3 DNA sequence: TGTGCCAGTAGTATCCCCCGGGACAGCCAGGGAAGGAATCAGCCCCAGCATTTT.